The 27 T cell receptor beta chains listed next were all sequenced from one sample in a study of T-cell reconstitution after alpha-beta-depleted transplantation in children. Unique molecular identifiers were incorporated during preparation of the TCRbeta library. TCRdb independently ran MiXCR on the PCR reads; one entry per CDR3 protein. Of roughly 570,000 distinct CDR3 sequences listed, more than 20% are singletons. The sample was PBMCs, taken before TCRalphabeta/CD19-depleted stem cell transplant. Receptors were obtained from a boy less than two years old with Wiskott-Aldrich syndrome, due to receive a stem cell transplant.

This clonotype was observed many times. The CDR3 is CASSQGNEQFF. The CDR3 DNA reads as TGTGCCAGCAGTCAGGGAAATGAGCAGTTCTTC. The chain recombines TRBV3-1 with TRBJ2-1; D might be TRBD1 (5 bases). CDR1 and CDR2 from the germline V gene are LGHDT and YNNKEL (reference sequence). V dropped 6 bases and J dropped 7 bases, with 7 bases sitting between them. CDR3 length: 11 amino acids.

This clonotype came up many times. The CDR3 loop reads CASSPGLAGGSYEQYF. The CDR3 DNA sequence: TGCGCCAGCAGCCCCGGACTAGCGGGAGGGTCCTACGAGCAGTACTTC. The chain carries TRBV5-1 and TRBJ2-7; 15 positions agree with TRBD2. The trim removed 4 bases at V and 1 base at J, leaving 3 bases unmatched. Germline V gene sequence: CDR1 SGHRS, CDR2 YFSETQ. The CDR3 totals 16 residues.

CDR3 residues: CSARSSGSQETQYF. The CDR3 region has the DNA TGCAGCGCACGGAGTAGCGGGAGCCAAGAGACCCAGTACTTC. The rearrangement joins TRBV29-1 to TRBJ2-5, with 9 nucleotides matching TRBD2. The J segment lost 1 base and the V segment lost 7 bases, leaving 7 bases of the junction unmatched. This CDR3 contains 14 residues. CDR1 SQVTM and CDR2 ANQGSEA come from the germline V gene.

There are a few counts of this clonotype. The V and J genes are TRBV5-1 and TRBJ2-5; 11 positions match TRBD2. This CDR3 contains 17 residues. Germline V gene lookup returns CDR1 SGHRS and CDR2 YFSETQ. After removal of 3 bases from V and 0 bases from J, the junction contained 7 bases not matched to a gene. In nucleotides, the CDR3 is TGCGCCAGCAGCTCCCCGGGACTAGCGGATAACCAAGAGACCCAGTACTTC. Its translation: CASSSPGLADNQETQYF.

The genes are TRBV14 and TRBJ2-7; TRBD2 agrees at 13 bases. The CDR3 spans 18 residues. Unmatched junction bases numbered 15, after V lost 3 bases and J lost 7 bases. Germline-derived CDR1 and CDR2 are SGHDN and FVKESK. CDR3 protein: CASSHITGTSGTLGEQYF. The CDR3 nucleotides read TGTGCCAGCAGCCACATCACCGGGACTAGCGGGACCTTGGGGGAGCAGTACTTC.

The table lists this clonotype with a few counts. For the CDR3, the DNA is TGCGCCAGCAGCTTGAAACCCCTGGTGTTAGAGACCCAGTACTTC. Translating it yields CASSLKPLVLETQYF. This chain links TRBV5-1 with TRBJ2-5, with unresolved D. Trimming took off 1 base at V and 4 bases at J, with 14 bases between the two ends. This CDR3 spans 15 amino acids. The germline V gene has CDR1 SGHRS and CDR2 YFSETQ.

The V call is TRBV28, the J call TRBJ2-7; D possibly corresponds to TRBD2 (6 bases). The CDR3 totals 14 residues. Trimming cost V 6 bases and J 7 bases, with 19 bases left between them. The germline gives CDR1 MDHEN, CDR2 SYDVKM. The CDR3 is CASSRDELGREQYF. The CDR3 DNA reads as TGTGCCAGCAGCCGGGACGAATTAGGGAGGGAGCAGTACTTC. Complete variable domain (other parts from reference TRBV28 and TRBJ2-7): DVKVTQSSRYLVKRTGEKVFLECVQDMDHENMFWYRQDPGLGLRLIYFSYDVKMKEKGDIPEGYSVSREKKERFSLILESASTNQTSMYLCASSRDELGREQYFGPGTRLTVT.

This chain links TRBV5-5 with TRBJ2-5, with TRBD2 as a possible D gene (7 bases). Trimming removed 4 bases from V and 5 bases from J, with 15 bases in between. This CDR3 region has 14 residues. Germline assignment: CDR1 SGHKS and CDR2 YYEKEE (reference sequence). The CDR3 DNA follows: TGTGCCAGCAGCCGTCGGGGGGCGGAGGAGACCCAGTACTTC. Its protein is CASSRRGAEETQYF.

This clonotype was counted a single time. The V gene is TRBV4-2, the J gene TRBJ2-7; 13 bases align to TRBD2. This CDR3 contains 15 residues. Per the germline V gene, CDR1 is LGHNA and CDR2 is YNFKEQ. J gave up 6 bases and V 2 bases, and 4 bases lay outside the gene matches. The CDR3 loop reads CASSQSGTSGIEQYF. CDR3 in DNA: TGTGCCAGCAGCCAAAGCGGGACTAGCGGGATCGAGCAGTACTTC.

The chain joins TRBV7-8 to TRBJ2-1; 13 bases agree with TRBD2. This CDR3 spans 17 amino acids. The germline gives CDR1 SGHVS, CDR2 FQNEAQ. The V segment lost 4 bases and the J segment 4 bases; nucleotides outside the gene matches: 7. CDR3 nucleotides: TGTGCCAGCAGCTGGACTAGCGGGAGACCTGGATACAATGAGCAGTTCTTC. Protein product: CASSWTSGRPGYNEQFF.

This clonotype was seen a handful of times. The CDR3: CATSHPGQGDEQYF. The CDR3 bases are TGTGCCACCAGCCATCCGGGACAGGGGGACGAGCAGTACTTC. The rearrangement links TRBV15 to TRBJ2-7; TRBD1 matches at 11 bases. Germline V CDR1 and CDR2: LNHNV, YYDKDF (reference sequence). V shed 5 bases, J shed 5 bases, and the junction held 5 bases outside the gene matches. This CDR3 region has 14 residues. Supplemented by reference TRBV15 and TRBJ2-7, the full variable domain reads DAMVIQNPRYQVTQFGKPVTLSCSQTLNHNVMYWYQQKSSQAPKLLFHYYDKDFNNEADTPDNFQSRRPNTSFCFLDIRSPGLGDTAMYLCATSHPGQGDEQYFGPGTRLTVT.

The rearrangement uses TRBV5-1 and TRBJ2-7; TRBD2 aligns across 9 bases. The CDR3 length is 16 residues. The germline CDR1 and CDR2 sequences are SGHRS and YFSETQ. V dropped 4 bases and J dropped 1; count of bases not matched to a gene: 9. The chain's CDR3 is CASSPARLAGSYEQYF. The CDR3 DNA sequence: TGCGCCAGCAGCCCGGCCAGGCTAGCGGGATCCTACGAGCAGTACTTC.

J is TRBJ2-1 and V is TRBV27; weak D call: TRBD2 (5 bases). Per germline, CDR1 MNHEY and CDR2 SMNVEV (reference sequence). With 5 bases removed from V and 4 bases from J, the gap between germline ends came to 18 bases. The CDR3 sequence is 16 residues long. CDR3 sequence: CASSPWLAGIYNEQFF. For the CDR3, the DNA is TGTGCCAGCAGTCCGTGGCTGGCGGGTATTTACAATGAGCAGTTCTTC.

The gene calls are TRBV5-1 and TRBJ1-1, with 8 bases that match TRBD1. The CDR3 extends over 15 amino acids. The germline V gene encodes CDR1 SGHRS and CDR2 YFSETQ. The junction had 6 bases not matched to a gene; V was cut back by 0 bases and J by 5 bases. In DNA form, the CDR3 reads TGCGCCAGCAGCTTGGAGGCAGGGGGCTTGACTGAAGCTTTCTTT. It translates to CASSLEAGGLTEAFF.

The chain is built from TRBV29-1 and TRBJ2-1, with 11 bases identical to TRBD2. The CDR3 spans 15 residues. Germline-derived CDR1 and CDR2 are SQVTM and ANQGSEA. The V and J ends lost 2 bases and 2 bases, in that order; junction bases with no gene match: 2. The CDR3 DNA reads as TGCAGCGTTGAACGGGGACTAGCGGCCTACAATGAGCAGTTCTTC. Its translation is CSVERGLAAYNEQFF.

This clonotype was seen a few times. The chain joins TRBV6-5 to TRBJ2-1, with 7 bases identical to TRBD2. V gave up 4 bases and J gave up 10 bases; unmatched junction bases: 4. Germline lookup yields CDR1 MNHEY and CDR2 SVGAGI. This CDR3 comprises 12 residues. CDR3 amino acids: CASSWMGGEQFF. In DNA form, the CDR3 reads TGTGCCAGCAGTTGGATGGGGGGGGAGCAGTTCTTC.

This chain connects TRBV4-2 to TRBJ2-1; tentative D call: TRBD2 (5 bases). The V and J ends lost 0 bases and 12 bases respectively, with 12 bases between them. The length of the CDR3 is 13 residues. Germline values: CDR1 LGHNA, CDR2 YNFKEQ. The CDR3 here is CASSQDRGLRQFF. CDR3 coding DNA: TGTGCCAGCAGCCAAGATCGGGGTCTCCGGCAGTTCTTC.

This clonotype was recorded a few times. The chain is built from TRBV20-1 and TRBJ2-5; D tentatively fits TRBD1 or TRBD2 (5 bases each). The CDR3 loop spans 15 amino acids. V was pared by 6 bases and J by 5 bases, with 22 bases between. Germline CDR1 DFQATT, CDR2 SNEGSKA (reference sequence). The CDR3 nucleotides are TGCAGTGCCAGACGGCGCGGTTGGGACGAGGAGACCCAGTACTTC. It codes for CSARRRGWDEETQYF.

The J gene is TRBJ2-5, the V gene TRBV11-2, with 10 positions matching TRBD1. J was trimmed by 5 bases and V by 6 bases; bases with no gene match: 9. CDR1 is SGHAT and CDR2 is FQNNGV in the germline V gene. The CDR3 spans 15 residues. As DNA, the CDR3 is TGTGCCAGCAGACCCGGGACAGGGGTCTGGGAGACCCAGTACTTC. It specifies CASRPGTGVWETQYF. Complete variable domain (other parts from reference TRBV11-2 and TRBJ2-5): EAGVAQSPRYKIIEKRQSVAFWCNPISGHATLYWYQQILGQGPKLLIQFQNNGVVDDSQLPKDRFSAERLKGVDSTLKIQPAKLEDSAVYLCASRPGTGVWETQYFGPGTRLLVL.

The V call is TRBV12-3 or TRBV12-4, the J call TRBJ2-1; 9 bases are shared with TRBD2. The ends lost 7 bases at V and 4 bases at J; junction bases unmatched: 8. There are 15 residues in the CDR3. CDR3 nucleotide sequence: TGTGCCAGCACCGGGACTAGCCTTTTTTACAATGAGCAGTTCTTC. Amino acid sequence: CASTGTSLFYNEQFF.

The chain's CDR3 is CASSLPRLKSEAFF. The CDR3 nucleotides are TGTGCCAGCAGTTTACCCCGTCTAAAATCCGAAGCTTTCTTT. The chain links TRBV12-3 or TRBV12-4 to TRBJ1-1, with no clear D. The CDR3 sequence is 14 residues long. Trimming took 2 bases from V and 8 from J, leaving 15 bases between them.

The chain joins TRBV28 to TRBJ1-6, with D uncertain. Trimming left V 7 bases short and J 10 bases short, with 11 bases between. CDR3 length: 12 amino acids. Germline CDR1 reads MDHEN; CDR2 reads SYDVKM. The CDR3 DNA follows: TGTGCCAGCACGACTAAGCTATCACCCCTCCACTTT. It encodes CASTTKLSPLHF.

The CDR3 DNA follows: TGCAGTGCTACTTGGGGGGCGTCCCACAATGAGCAGTTCTTC. It specifies CSATWGASHNEQFF. The rearrangement links TRBV20-1 to TRBJ2-1; TRBD1 or TRBD2 may be the D gene (6 bases each). Germline V gives CDR1 DFQATT, CDR2 SNEGSKA (reference sequence). This CDR3 has 14 residues. Trimming pared 4 bases from V and 5 bases from J, leaving 15 bases between.

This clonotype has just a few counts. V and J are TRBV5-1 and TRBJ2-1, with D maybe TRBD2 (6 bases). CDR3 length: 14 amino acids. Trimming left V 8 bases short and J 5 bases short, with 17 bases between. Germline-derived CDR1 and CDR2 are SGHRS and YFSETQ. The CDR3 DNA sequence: TGCGCCAGACGCAGCCGGGACTTACACAATGAGCAGTTCTTC. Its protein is CARRSRDLHNEQFF.

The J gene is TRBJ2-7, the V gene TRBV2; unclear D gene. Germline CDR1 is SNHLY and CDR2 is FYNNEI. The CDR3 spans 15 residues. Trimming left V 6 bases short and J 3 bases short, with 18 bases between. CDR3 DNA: TGTGCCAGCAGGTACCGAGGAACGGTTAACTACGAGCAGTACTTC. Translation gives CASRYRGTVNYEQYF.

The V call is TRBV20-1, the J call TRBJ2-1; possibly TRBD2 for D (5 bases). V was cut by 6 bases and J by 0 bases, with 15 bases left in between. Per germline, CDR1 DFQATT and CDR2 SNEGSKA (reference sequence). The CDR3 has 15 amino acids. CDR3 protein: CSARGGLSSYNEQFF. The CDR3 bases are TGCAGTGCCCGTGGCGGGCTGAGCTCCTACAATGAGCAGTTCTTC.

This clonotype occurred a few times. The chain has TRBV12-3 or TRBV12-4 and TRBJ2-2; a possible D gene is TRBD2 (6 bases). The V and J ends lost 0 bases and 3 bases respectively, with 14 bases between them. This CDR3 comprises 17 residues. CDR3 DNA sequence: TGTGCCAGCAGTTTAGCGCCTATGGGACTTTACACCGGGGAGCTGTTTTTT. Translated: CASSLAPMGLYTGELFF.